This T cell receptor beta chain stems from a study of cytomegalovirus exposure and HLA in healthy donors. Healthy bone marrow donors made up the donor group. About this clone: The antigen is not known.

With 60 Vbeta and 13 Jbeta primers, the PCR was carried out. The method was immunoSEQ multiplex PCR; TCRdb's version includes in-frame clones alone and lacks a portion of them. Seen here are approximately 220,000 clones, approximately 80% observed once, and the top ten hold 2.9%. Findings of the study overall: Accounts indicate the classifier identified cytomegalovirus status with strong specificity and sensitivity. There was a cluster of highly shared sequence variants that was likely a sequencing artifact. In vitro data verified a few CMV-associated chains as specific for CMV antigens.

Germline V gives CDR1 MDHEN, CDR2 SYDVKM. V was cut by 5 bases and J by 7 bases, with 17 bases left in between. This CDR3 spans 14 amino acids. This receptor was identified in a man in his thirties or forties in good health and CMV-seronegative. The sample comprised PBMCs. The rearrangement links TRBV28 to TRBJ2-5, with D maybe TRBD1 (5 bases). For the CDR3, the DNA is TGTGCCAGCAGTCCCCAAGGGGCAACAAGGACCCAGTACTTC. Residues: CASSPQGATRTQYF.